This paragraph reports one T cell receptor (beta chain). No antigen is known for it. Being one base from a much bigger clone, this may be a read error. This sample is part of a study of long-term antiretroviral therapy in people with HIV. The V and J ends lost 4 bases and 1 base respectively, with 5 bases between them. The germline V gene encodes CDR1 MGHRA and CDR2 YSYEKL. The CDR3 totals 13 residues. Inclusion required at least two post-ART and at least one pre-ART PBMC samples. The run of the v3.0 immunoSEQ assay was at survey level. Sequencing used immunoSEQ multiplex PCR; TCRdb keeps in-frame clones, though not all of them. The sample consists of 15,000 to 20,000 clones, 60% to 85% of them appearing once. Study-level findings and limits: Collection of the blood, which took place between the mid-2000s and the late 2010s, possibly occurred under older ART regimens. Across all time points, the repertoire was dominated by clones that expanded before ART. Following ART, diversity rose but still fell short of transplant donor controls.

The chain uses TRBV4-1 and TRBJ1-5; D uncertain. The receptor comes from a woman aged 40 to 50 with HIV. Material: unsorted PBMCs, obtained 2.3 years after starting antiretroviral therapy. The CDR3, as DNA: TGCGCCAGCAGCCCGGACAGCAATCAGCCCCAGCATTTT. It specifies CASSPDSNQPQHF.